This is a list of T cell receptor beta chains from one sample in a study of blood T cell repertoires in COVID-19. Clones were sequenced by immunoSEQ multiplex PCR, and TCRdb holds only the in-frame ones, with some missing. Of hundreds of thousands of clones in the sample, roughly 90% are singletons; the top ten hold 1.5% to 2%. The specimen was PBMCs or T cells enriched from blood (not recorded which). These receptors originate from a woman aged 18-30 years with acute COVID-19. CDR3s include the opening cysteine and the closing phenylalanine or tryptophan. A D gene is named only where the DNA matches it firmly. Only part of the rows carry a size: once, few, many, or a class if the clone is expanded.

D | J | size | V | CDR3 | DNA
NA | TRBJ2-7 | NA | TRBV19 | CASSKRALESHEQYF | TGTGCCAGTAGTAAGAGGGCCCTGGAAAGCCACGAGCAGTACTTC
TRBD2 | TRBJ2-3 | NA | TRBV4-1 | CASSQAIRSGRFTDTQYF | TGCGCCAGCAGCCAAGCTATTAGGAGCGGGAGATTCACAGATACGCAGTATTTT
TRBD1 | TRBJ1-1 | NA | TRBV20-1 | CSADRGTEAFF | TGCAGTGCTGACAGGGGGACTGAAGCTTTCTTT
NA | TRBJ1-2 | NA | TRBV2 | CASSEWAAGPSYGYTF | TGTGCCAGCAGTGAATGGGCAGCTGGGCCGTCCTATGGCTACACCTTC
TRBD1 | TRBJ2-3 | NA | TRBV11-2 | CASSLMGQITDTQYF | TGTGCCAGCAGCCTGATGGGACAGATCACAGATACGCAGTATTTT
NA | TRBJ2-7 | NA | TRBV4-1 | CASSQDIRVQYEQYF | TGCGCCAGCAGCCAAGATATCAGGGTGCAGTACGAGCAGTACTTC
TRBD2 | TRBJ2-3 | once | TRBV24-1 | CATSDLRTSSMHF | TGTGCCACCAGTGACCTTCGGACTAGCAGTATGCATTTT
NA | TRBJ2-3 | NA | TRBV7-3 | CASSRGATDTQYF | TGTGCCAGCAGCCGTGGGGCCACAGATACGCAGTATTTT
NA | TRBJ2-7 | NA | TRBV27 | CASSSQGTVSYEQYF | TGTGCCAGCAGTTCACAGGGTACGGTTTCCTACGAGCAGTACTTC
TRBD2 | TRBJ2-1 | NA | TRBV9 | CASTRPGLAGYNEQFF | TGTGCCAGCACACGGCCCGGACTAGCGGGGTACAATGAGCAGTTCTTC
TRBD1 | TRBJ1-4 | NA | TRBV28 | CASSLIPLQGSNEKLFF | TGTGCCAGCAGTTTAATACCTCTACAGGGGTCTAATGAAAAACTGTTTTTT
NA | TRBJ1-1 | NA | TRBV4-2 | CASSQGRGFMNTEAFF | TGTGCCAGCAGCCAAGGGAGGGGATTTATGAACACTGAAGCTTTCTTT
NA | TRBJ1-1 | NA | TRBV30 | CAWSQGNTEAFF | TGTGCCTGGAGTCAGGGTAACACTGAAGCTTTCTTT
NA | TRBJ1-6 | NA | TRBV6-2/TRBV6-3 | CASSYTGNTPLHF | TGTGCCAGCAGTTACACGGGTAATACGCCCCTCCACTTT